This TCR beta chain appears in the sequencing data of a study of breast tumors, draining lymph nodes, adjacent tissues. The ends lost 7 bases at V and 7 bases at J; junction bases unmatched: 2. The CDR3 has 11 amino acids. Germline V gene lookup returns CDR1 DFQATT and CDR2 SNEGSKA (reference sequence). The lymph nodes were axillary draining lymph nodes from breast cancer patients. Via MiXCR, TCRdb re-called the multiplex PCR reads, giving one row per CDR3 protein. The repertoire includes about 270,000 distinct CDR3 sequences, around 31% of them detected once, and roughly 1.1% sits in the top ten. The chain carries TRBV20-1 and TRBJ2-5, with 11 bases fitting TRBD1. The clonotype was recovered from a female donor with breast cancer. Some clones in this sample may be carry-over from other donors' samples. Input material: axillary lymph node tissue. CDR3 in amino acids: CSVGTGGTQYF. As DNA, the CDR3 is TGCAGTGTCGGGACAGGGGGGACCCAGTACTTC.